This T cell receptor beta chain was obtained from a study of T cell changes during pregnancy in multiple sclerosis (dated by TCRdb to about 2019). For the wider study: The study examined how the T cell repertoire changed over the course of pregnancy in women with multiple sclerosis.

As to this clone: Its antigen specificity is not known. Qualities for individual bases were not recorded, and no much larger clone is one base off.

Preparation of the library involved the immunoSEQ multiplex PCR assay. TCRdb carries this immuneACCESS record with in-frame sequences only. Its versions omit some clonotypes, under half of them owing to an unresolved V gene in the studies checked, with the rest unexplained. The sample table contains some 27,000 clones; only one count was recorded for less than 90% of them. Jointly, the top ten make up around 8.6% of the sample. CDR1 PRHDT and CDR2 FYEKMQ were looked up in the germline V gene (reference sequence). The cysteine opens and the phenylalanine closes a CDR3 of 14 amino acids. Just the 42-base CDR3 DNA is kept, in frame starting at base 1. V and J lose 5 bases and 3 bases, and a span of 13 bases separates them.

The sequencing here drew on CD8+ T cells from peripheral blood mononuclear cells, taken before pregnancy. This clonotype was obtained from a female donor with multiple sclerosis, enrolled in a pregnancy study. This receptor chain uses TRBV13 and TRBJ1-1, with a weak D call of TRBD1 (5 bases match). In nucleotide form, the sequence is TGTGCCAGCAGCCTCGGGCAGGGCTACACTGAAGCTTTCTTT. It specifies CASSLGQGYTEAFF.